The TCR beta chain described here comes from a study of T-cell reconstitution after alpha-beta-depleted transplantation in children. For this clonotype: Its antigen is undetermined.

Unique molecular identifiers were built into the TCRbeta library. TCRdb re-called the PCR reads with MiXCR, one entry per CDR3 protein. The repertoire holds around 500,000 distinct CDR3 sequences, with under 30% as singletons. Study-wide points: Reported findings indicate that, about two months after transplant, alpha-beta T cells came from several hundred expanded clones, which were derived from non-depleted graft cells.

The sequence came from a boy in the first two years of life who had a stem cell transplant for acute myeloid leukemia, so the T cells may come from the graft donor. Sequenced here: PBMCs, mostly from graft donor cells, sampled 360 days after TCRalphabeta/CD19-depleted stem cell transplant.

CDR3 region: CASSLTVTRGYEQFF. The CDR3 coding sequence is TGTGCCAGTAGCCTGACGGTGACTAGAGGGTATGAGCAGTTCTTC. This sequence joins TRBV19 and TRBJ2-1; D is perhaps TRBD2 (6 bases). Looked up from germline, CDR1 is LNHDA and CDR2 is SQIVND (reference sequence). This CDR3 contains 15 residues. Trimming removed 6 bases from V and 8 bases from J, with 20 bases in between.